Relative to its sample, the clone carrying this TCR beta chain is medium-sized. Its antigen is undetermined. This entry is derived from a study of T cell responses to AZD1222 COVID-19 vaccine. Findings and caveats of the study: Unmutated regions of variants are reportedly targeted by nearly half of spike-specific TCRs. Spike-specific TCR breadth and depth grew following two AZD1222 doses. White British ancestry dominated among donors, who included more females, and clonal diversity was possibly underestimated. Seropositive at baseline were only six AZD1222 recipients.

Assay used: immunoSEQ multiplex PCR; TCRdb lists only in-frame clones, some missing. The sample carries 75,000 to 90,000 clones, approximately 83% recorded once. The TCR comes from an adult who received the AZD1222 COVID-19 vaccine. The sequencing here drew on peripheral blood, taken 28 days after the second AZD1222 dose.

The CDR3 nucleotides read TGTGCCAGCAGTGAAGGCAGGGGGATAGAGACCCAGTACTTC. It is translated as CASSEGRGIETQYF. V gene TRBV2 combines with J gene TRBJ2-5, with 7 positions matching TRBD1. Trimming took 1 base from V and 4 from J; bases not matched to a gene: 3. The CDR3 spans 14 residues. Germline loops: CDR1 SNHLY, CDR2 FYNNEI.